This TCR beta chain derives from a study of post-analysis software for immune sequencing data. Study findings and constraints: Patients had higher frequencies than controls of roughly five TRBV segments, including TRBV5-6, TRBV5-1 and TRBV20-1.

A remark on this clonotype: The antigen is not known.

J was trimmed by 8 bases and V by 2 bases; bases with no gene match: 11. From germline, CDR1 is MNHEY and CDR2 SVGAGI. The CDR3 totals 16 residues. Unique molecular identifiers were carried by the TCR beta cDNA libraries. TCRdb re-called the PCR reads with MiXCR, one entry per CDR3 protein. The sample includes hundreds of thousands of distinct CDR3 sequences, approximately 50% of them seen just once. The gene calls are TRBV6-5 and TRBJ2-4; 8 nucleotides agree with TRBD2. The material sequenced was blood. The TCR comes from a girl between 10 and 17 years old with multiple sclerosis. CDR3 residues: CASSYTGGSGVDIQYF. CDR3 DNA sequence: TGTGCCAGCAGTTACACCGGGGGTAGCGGGGTCGACATTCAGTACTTC.